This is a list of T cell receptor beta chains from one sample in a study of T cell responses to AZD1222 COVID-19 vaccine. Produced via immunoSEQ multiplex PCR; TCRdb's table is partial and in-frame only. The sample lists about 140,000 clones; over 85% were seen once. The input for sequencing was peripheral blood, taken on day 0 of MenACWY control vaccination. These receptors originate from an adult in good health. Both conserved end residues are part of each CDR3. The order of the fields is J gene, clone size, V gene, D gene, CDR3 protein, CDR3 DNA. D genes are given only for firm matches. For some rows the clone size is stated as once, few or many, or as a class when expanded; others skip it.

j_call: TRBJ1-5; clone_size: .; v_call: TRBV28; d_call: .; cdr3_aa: CASSFWQGGVGSNQPQHF; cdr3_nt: TGTGCCAGCAGTTTTTGGCAAGGCGGGGTGGGAAGCAATCAGCCCCAGCATTTT
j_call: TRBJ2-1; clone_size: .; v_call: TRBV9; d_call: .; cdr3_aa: CASSDSASGSGAQDEQFF; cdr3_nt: TGTGCCAGCAGCGACTCGGCGTCGGGTTCGGGGGCGCAGGATGAGCAGTTCTTC
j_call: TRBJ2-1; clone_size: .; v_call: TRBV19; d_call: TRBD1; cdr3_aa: CASSTRTGKGYNEQFF; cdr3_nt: TGTGCCAGTAGTACCAGGACAGGTAAAGGATACAATGAGCAGTTCTTC
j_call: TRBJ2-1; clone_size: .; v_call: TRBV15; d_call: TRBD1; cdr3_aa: CATSRGAGGYDEQFF; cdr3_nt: TGTGCCACCAGCAGAGGAGCAGGGGGCTACGATGAGCAGTTCTTC
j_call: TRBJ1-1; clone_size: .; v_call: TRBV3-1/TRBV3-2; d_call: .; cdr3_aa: CASSPTMNTEAFF; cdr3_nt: TGTGCCAGCAGCCCGACTATGAACACTGAAGCTTTCTTT
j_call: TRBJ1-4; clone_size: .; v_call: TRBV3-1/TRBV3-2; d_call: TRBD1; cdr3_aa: CASSFGQGGEKLFF; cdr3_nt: TGTGCCAGCAGCTTCGGACAGGGGGGTGAAAAACTGTTTTTT
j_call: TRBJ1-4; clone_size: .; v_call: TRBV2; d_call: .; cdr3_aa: CASSDSRKLFF; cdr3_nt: TGTGCCAGCAGTGACTCGAGAAAACTGTTTTTT
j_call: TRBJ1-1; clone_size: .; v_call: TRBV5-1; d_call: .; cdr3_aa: CASSLDWGTEAFF; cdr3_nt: TGCGCCAGCAGCTTGGATTGGGGCACTGAAGCTTTCTTT
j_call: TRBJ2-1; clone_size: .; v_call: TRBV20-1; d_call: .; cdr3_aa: CSASARPEQFF; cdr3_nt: TGCAGTGCTAGCGCCCGGCCTGAGCAGTTCTTC
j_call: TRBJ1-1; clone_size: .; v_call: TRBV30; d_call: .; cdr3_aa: CAWRIRQRGTEAFF; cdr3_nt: TGTGCCTGGAGAATCCGGCAGAGGGGCACTGAAGCTTTCTTT
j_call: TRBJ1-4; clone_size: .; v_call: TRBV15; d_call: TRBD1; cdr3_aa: CATSRFDRGQVPTNEKLFF; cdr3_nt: TGTGCCACCAGCAGATTCGACAGGGGGCAGGTCCCAACTAATGAAAAACTGTTTTTT
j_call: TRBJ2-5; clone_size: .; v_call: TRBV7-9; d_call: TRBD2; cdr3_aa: CASSSLAATAETQYF; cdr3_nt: TGTGCCAGCAGCTCTCTAGCGGCCACGGCAGAGACCCAGTACTTC
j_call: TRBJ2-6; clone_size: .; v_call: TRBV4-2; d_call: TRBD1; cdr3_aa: CASSQDRRTGGPGANVLTF; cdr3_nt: TGTGCCAGCAGCCAAGATAGGCGGACAGGGGGCCCTGGGGCCAACGTCCTGACTTTC
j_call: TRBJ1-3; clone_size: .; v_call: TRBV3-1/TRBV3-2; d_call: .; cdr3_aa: CASSQASVGNTIYF; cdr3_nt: TGTGCCAGCAGCCAAGCATCTGTTGGAAACACCATATATTTT
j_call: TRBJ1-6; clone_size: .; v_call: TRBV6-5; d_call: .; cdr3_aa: CASRELRDNSPLHF; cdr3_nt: TGTGCCAGCAGAGAGTTACGGGATAATTCACCCCTCCACTTT
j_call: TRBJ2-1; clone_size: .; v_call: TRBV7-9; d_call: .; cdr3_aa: CATRPGHVYNEQFF; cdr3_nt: TGTGCCACAAGACCGGGACATGTCTACAATGAGCAGTTCTTC
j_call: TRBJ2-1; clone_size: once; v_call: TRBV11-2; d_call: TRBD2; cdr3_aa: CASRATSGRRGNEQFF; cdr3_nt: TGTGCCAGCAGAGCAACTAGCGGGAGAAGGGGGAATGAGCAGTTCTTC
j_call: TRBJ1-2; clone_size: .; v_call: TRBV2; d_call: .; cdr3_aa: CASSVWTDLSGYTF; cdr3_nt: TGTGCCAGCAGTGTTTGGACAGATCTATCCGGCTACACCTTC
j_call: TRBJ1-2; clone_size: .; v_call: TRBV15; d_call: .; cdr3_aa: CATSRDATYGYTF; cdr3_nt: TGTGCCACCAGCAGAGATGCCACCTATGGCTACACCTTC
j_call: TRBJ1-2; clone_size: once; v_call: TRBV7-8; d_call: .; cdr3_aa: CASSLPNYGYTF; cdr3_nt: TGTGCCAGCAGCCTACCCAACTATGGCTACACCTTC
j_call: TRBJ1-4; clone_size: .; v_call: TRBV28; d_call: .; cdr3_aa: CASSPGGATNEKLFF; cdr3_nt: TGTGCCAGCAGTCCCGGTGGGGCAACTAATGAAAAACTGTTTTTT
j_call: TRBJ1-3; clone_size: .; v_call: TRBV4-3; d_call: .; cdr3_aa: CASSQDGLSGNTIYF; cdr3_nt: TGCGCCAGCAGCCAAGACGGCCTCTCTGGAAACACCATATATTTT
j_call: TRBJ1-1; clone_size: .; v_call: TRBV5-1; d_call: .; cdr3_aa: CASSSAGWNTEAFF; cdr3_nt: TGCGCCAGCAGCTCCGCTGGTTGGAACACTGAAGCTTTCTTT
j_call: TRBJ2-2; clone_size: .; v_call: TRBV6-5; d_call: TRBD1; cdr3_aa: CASPLDRDTGELFF; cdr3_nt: TGTGCCAGCCCGCTCGACAGGGACACCGGGGAGCTGTTTTTT
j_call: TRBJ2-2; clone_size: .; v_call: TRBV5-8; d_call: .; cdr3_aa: CASSLYHPRGGELFF; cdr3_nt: TGTGCCAGCAGCTTGTATCATCCCCGCGGCGGGGAGCTGTTTTTT
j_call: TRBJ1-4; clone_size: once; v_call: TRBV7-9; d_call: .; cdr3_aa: CASSLMYPVMANEKLFF; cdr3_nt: TGTGCCAGCAGCTTAATGTACCCCGTTATGGCCAATGAAAAACTGTTTTTT
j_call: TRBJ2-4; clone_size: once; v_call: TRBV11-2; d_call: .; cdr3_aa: CASSLEAAGWWAKNIQYF; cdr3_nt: TGTGCCAGCAGCTTAGAAGCCGCAGGGTGGTGGGCCAAAAACATTCAGTACTTC
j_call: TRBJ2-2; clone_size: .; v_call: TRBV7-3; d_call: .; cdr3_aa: CASSSGPTGELFF; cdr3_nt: TGTGCCAGCAGCTCTGGACCTACCGGGGAGCTGTTTTTT
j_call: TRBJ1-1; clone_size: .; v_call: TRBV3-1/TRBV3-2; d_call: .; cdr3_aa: CASSQIPGPGTEAFF; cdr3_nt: TGTGCCAGCAGCCAGATTCCGGGACCAGGGACTGAAGCTTTCTTT
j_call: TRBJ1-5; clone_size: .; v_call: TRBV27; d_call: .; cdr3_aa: CASSLSGNQPQHF; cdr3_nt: TGTGCCAGCAGTTTATCAGGCAATCAGCCCCAGCATTTT
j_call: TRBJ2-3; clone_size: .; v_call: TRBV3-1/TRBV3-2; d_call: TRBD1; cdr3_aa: CASSRGTERGTQYF; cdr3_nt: TGTGCCAGCAGCCGAGGGACAGAACGAGGTACGCAGTATTTT
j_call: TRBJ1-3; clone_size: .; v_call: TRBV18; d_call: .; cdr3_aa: CASSREAGNTIYF; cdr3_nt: TGTGCCAGCTCAAGGGAGGCTGGAAACACCATATATTTT
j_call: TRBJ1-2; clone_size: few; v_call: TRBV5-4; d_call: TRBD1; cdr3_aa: CASNEQGSYYGYTF; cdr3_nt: TGTGCCAGCAACGAACAGGGGTCTTACTATGGCTACACCTTC
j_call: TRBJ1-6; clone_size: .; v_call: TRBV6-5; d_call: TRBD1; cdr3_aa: CASSPAAGGNSPLHF; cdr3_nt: TGTGCCAGCAGTCCCGCGGCAGGGGGCAATTCACCCCTCCACTTT
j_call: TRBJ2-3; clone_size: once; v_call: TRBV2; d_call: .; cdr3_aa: CASSVSGGYSTDTQYF; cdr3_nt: TGTGCCAGCAGTGTTTCCGGGGGTTATAGCACAGATACGCAGTATTTT
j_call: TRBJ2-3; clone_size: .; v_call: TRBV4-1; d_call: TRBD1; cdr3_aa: CASSQEWGRGRSDTQYF; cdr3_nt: TGCGCCAGCAGCCAAGAATGGGGCAGGGGGCGATCAGATACGCAGTATTTT
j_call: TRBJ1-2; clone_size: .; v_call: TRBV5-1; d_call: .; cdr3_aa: CASSLDGPVNYGYTF; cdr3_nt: TGCGCCAGCAGCTTGGATGGGCCTGTCAACTATGGCTACACCTTC
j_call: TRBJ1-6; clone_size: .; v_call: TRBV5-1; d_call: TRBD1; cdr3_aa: CASSVTGARSPLHF; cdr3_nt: TGCGCCAGCAGCGTGACAGGGGCACGTTCACCCCTCCACTTT
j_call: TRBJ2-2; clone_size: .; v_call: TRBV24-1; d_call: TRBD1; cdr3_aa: CATGTGTTGELFF; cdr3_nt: TGTGCCACCGGGACAGGGACCACCGGGGAGCTGTTTTTT
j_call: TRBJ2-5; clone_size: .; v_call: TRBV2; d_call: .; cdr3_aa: CASSERTKSGETQYF; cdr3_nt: TGTGCCAGCAGTGAACGGACCAAGTCAGGGGAGACCCAGTACTTC
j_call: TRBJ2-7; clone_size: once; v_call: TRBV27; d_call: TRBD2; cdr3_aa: CASSRREGPYEQYF; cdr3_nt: TGTGCCAGCAGTCGGCGGGAGGGCCCCTACGAGCAGTACTTC
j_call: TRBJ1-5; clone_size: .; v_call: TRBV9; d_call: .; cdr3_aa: CASSPSGSNQPQHF; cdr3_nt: TGTGCCAGCAGCCCCTCGGGGAGCAATCAGCCCCAGCATTTT
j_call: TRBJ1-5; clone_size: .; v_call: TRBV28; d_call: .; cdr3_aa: CASSFSGAEHQPQHF; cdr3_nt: TGTGCCAGCAGTTTCTCGGGGGCAGAGCATCAGCCCCAGCATTTT
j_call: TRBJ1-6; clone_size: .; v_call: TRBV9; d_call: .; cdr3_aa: CASSVAGGNSPLHF; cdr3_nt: TGTGCCAGCAGCGTAGCGGGGGGGAATTCACCCCTCCACTTT
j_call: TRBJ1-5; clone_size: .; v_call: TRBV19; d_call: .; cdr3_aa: CASSISGHGRHEPQHF; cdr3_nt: TGTGCCAGTAGTATTTCGGGGCACGGGCGACACGAGCCCCAGCATTTT
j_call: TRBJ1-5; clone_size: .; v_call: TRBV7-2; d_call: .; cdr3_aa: CASSSERQPYSNQPQHF; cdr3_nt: TGTGCCAGCAGCTCAGAAAGGCAGCCCTATAGCAATCAGCCCCAGCATTTT
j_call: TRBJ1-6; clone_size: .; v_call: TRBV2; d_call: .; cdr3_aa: CASSEIVSGEGNSPLHF; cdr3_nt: TGTGCCAGCAGTGAAATAGTATCCGGGGAGGGAAATTCACCCCTCCACTTT
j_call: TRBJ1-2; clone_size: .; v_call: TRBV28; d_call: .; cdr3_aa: CASSLPGDGYTF; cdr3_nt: TGTGCCAGCAGTCTCCCAGGGGATGGCTACACCTTC
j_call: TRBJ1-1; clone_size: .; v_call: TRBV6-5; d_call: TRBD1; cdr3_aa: CASSYTGVDAFF; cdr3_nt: TGTGCCAGCAGCTACACAGGGGTTGACGCTTTCTTT
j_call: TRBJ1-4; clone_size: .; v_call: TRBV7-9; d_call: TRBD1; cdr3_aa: CASSQRTGSDEKLFF; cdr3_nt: TGTGCCAGCAGCCAAAGGACAGGGTCAGATGAAAAACTGTTTTTT